This entry lists 5 T cell receptor beta chains sequenced from one sample in a study of T cell responses to AZD1222 COVID-19 vaccine. Sequencing was performed with immunoSEQ multiplex PCR; in TCRdb, only in-frame clones are kept and a portion is missing. The sample contains around 150,000 clones, approximately 91% of which appear only once. The material sequenced was peripheral blood, taken 28 days after the second AZD1222 dose. The receptors stem from an adult who received the AZD1222 COVID-19 vaccine.

The chain recombines TRBV7-9 with TRBJ2-5; 8 nucleotides align to TRBD2. With V trimmed by 5 bases and J by 5 bases, 19 bases remained unmatched. This CDR3 has 18 amino acids. The germline V gene has CDR1 SEHNR and CDR2 FQNEAQ (reference sequence). CDR3 nucleotide sequence: TGTGCCAGCAGCCCTGGTTGGGGCAAAGCGGGAGCCAGGGAGACCCAGTACTTC. It encodes CASSPGWGKAGARETQYF.

The rearrangement joins TRBV20-1 to TRBJ1-2; TRBD1 matches 11 bases. Germline CDR1 DFQATT, CDR2 SNEGSKA (reference sequence). The J segment lost 10 bases and the V segment lost 3 bases, leaving 7 bases of the junction unmatched. The CDR3 covers 13 residues. The CDR3 DNA follows: TGCAGTGCTAGTGACCGGGACAGGGGGACCTACACCTTC. Protein sequence: CSASDRDRGTYTF.

The V and J genes are TRBV12-5 and TRBJ2-2, with 12 bases aligning to TRBD1. CDR1 LGHNT and CDR2 FRNRAP come from the germline V gene. V shed 3 bases, J shed 4 bases, and the junction held 9 bases outside the gene matches. The CDR3 totals 18 residues. The CDR3 is CASGFGGQGALSTGELFF. CDR3 nucleotide sequence: TGTGCTAGTGGTTTTGGGGGACAGGGGGCCCTGAGCACCGGGGAGCTGTTTTTT.

The V and J genes are TRBV5-1 and TRBJ2-6, with D possibly matching TRBD2 (5 bases). V was trimmed by 6 bases and J by 0 bases, leaving 13 bases between them. The germline V gene has CDR1 SGHRS and CDR2 YFSETQ. The CDR3 has 16 amino acids. CDR3 bases: TGCGCCAGCACAAGAATGGGGAGCTCTGGGGCCAACGTCCTGACTTTC. Translating it yields CASTRMGSSGANVLTF.

The CDR3, as DNA: TGTGCCAGCAGCTTAGAGAGAAATTCACCCCTCCACTTT. This translates into CASSLERNSPLHF. The V and J genes are TRBV11-2 and TRBJ1-6, with unresolved D. There are 13 residues in the CDR3. Germline V CDR1 and CDR2: SGHAT, FQNNGV. V lost 0 bases to trimming and J lost 7 bases, with 4 bases between them.